Shown below are 14 T cell receptor beta chains from a single sample sequenced in a study of Ad26.COV2.S vaccination and SARS-CoV-2 variants. TCRdb's copy holds only in-frame clones and misses some; the assay was immunoSEQ multiplex PCR. The repertoire holds about 480,000 clones, with 87% as singletons. The treatment was: 15 to 20 received Ad26.COV2.S at low or high dose, single or two shots; five or six received placebo; per-sample allocation not given. Sampling took place 63 days after the first vaccine or placebo injection. The sequencing used peripheral blood, collected in a trial of Ad26.COV2.S vaccine versus placebo. These receptors all stem from a person aged 18-65 years who received the Ad26.COV2.S COVID-19 vaccine or a placebo.

The sample holds many counts of this clone. This chain uses TRBV2 with TRBJ2-2, with 7 bases matching TRBD1. V dropped 7 bases and J dropped 2; count of bases not matched to a gene: 4. Germline assignment: CDR1 SNHLY and CDR2 FYNNEI. This CDR3 is 14 amino acids long. In nucleotides, the CDR3 is TGTGCCAGCATCCGGGACAGAAACACCGGGGAGCTGTTTTTT. Its translation is CASIRDRNTGELFF.

The chain is built from TRBV5-1 and TRBJ1-1; tentatively, D is TRBD1 (6 bases). The CDR3 extends over 16 amino acids. CDR1 is SGHRS, CDR2 YFSETQ, per germline. The ends were cut back, 4 bases at V and 4 bases at J, with 20 bases in the middle. In nucleotides, the CDR3 is TGCGCCAGCAGCATACGAATAATAGGGGGGCTCACTGAAGCTTTCTTT. This codes for CASSIRIIGGLTEAFF.

The chain has TRBV28 and TRBJ1-5; 9 nucleotides agree with TRBD1. The V segment lost 4 bases and the J segment 0 bases; nucleotides outside the gene matches: 16. The CDR3 loop spans 20 amino acids. Germline V CDR1 and CDR2: MDHEN, SYDVKM. CDR3: CASSSPSGTGSSYSNQPQHF. The CDR3 bases are TGTGCCAGCAGTTCACCTTCCGGGACAGGGAGTTCCTATAGCAATCAGCCCCAGCATTTT.

The chain is built from TRBV5-6 and TRBJ2-6; D may be TRBD1 (6 bases). Looked up from germline, CDR1 is SGHDT and CDR2 is YYEEEE. Trimming removed 2 bases from V and 5 bases from J, with 14 bases in between. The CDR3 totals 16 residues. The CDR3 region is CASSFQRGSRANVLTF. The CDR3 DNA follows: TGTGCCAGCAGCTTTCAAAGGGGGAGTAGGGCCAACGTCCTGACTTTC.

The chain links TRBV27 to TRBJ1-5; D is perhaps TRBD1 (5 bases). CDR3 length: 17 residues. V was pared by 2 bases and J by 4 bases, with 18 bases between. CDR1 MNHEY and CDR2 SMNVEV come from the germline V gene (reference sequence). CDR3 nucleotides: TGTGCCAGCAGTTTAAGACAGCCGCAATTTTTAAATCAGCCCCAGCATTTT. Translating gives CASSLRQPQFLNQPQHF.

This clone was counted a few times. The chain is built from TRBV5-1 and TRBJ2-5, with TRBD2 matching 7 bases. This CDR3 has 15 residues. With 1 base clipped from V and 2 bases from J, the junction kept 5 bases outside the gene matches. Per germline, CDR1 SGHRS and CDR2 YFSETQ. The CDR3 loop reads CASSLRGLPQETQYF. The CDR3 DNA is TGCGCCAGCAGCTTGCGGGGACTACCTCAAGAGACCCAGTACTTC.

CDR3 nucleotides: TGTGCCAGCAGCTTGTACTCAGATTCACCCCTCCACTTT. This gives the protein CASSLYSDSPLHF. J is TRBJ1-6 and V is TRBV9, with D unclear. This CDR3 comprises 13 residues. CDR1 SGDLS and CDR2 YYNGEE come from the germline V gene. Between the trimmed V and J ends, which lost 4 bases and 8 bases, there was a span of 10 bases.

The chain uses TRBV28 and TRBJ1-5, with a tentative D call TRBD1 (6 bases). V lost 2 bases and J 0 bases, leaving 14 bases between the germline ends. Germline CDR1 MDHEN, CDR2 SYDVKM. This CDR3 has 17 residues. DNA of the CDR3: TGTGCCAGCAGTTTAGTCCAGGGGCGAGGTAGCAATCAGCCCCAGCATTTT. Translated: CASSLVQGRGSNQPQHF.

The chain combines TRBV5-1 with TRBJ2-1; no clear D gene. Germline V gives CDR1 SGHRS, CDR2 YFSETQ. Trimming pared 3 bases from V and 9 bases from J, leaving 13 bases between. CDR3 length equals 13 residues. The CDR3 DNA sequence: TGCGCCAGCAGCTGGGCCCGTACGGCTGAGCAGTTCTTC. Translating gives CASSWARTAEQFF.

The chain employs TRBV7-9 and TRBJ2-2; tentatively, D is TRBD1 or TRBD2 (5 bases each). Germline assignment: CDR1 SEHNR and CDR2 FQNEAQ (reference sequence). Deletions cut 8 bases from V and 6 bases from J, with 10 bases between. This CDR3 comprises 12 residues. For the CDR3, the DNA is TGTGCCAGCCAGCGAGGGGCCGGGGAGCTGTTTTTT. Translation: CASQRGAGELFF.

Written as DNA, the CDR3 is TGTGCCAGCAGTGAGTTTCGCATGGTTGAGCAGTACTTC. It codes for CASSEFRMVEQYF. The chain combines TRBV6-1 with TRBJ2-7; no definite D call. Trimming took off 3 bases at V and 7 bases at J, with 13 bases between the two ends. CDR1 and CDR2 (germline): MNHNS, SASEGT. CDR3 length: 13 amino acids.

The genes are TRBV4-3 and TRBJ2-1, with 7 bases fitting TRBD2. This CDR3 spans 15 amino acids. CDR1 LGHNA and CDR2 YSLEER come from the germline V gene. Trimming removed 3 bases from V and 0 bases from J; junction bases left unmatched: 2. CDR3 in amino acids: CASSHSSGSYNEQFF. CDR3 in DNA: TGCGCCAGCAGCCACTCTAGCGGCTCCTACAATGAGCAGTTCTTC.

The J gene is TRBJ1-2, the V gene TRBV19; D may be TRBD1 (6 bases). CDR1 and CDR2 from the germline V gene are LNHDA and SQIVND (reference sequence). Trimming shortened V by 2 bases and J by 2 bases, and 12 bases separated the two germline ends. The CDR3 sequence is 15 residues long. CDR3: CASSITNRENYGYTF. Here the CDR3 DNA reads TGTGCCAGTAGTATAACCAACAGGGAGAACTATGGCTACACCTTC.

The rearrangement joins TRBV19 to TRBJ2-4; D may be TRBD2 (5 bases). Germline values: CDR1 LNHDA, CDR2 SQIVND (reference sequence). The CDR3 contains 13 residues. Trimming stripped 5 bases from V and 3 bases from J, with 8 bases between. The CDR3 DNA is TGTGCCAGTAGTGGGAGTTTCAAAAACATTCAGTACTTC. It yields the protein CASSGSFKNIQYF.